This T cell receptor beta chain was profiled in a study of cytomegalovirus exposure and HLA in healthy donors. Study-level points and caveats: Other equally common chains were less clonally expanded than HLA-associated TCR beta chains, a later analysis showed. The classifier, whose performance was assessed in both the original and validation cohorts, reportedly diagnosed cytomegalovirus status with high specificity and sensitivity. Likely technical artifact: a cluster of highly shared sequence variants.

The PCR used 60 Vbeta and 13 Jbeta primers. Assay used: immunoSEQ multiplex PCR; TCRdb lists only in-frame clones, some missing. The top ten hold about 4.3% of the sample, which has about 150,000 clones, about four fifths seen once. Turning to this clone: Its matching antigen is unknown.

The sample comprised PBMCs. This TCR came from a woman between 40 and 55 years old in good health and CMV-seropositive.

The CDR3 sequence is CASSPHGTSGGSYEQYF. CDR3 coding DNA: TGTGCCAGCAGCCCTCACGGGACTAGCGGGGGTAGCTACGAGCAGTACTTC. This chain connects TRBV5-4 to TRBJ2-7; 14 positions agree with TRBD2. From germline, CDR1 is SGHNT and CDR2 YYREEE (reference sequence). The V gene end was trimmed by 4 bases and the J gene end by 3 bases; junction bases not matched to a gene: 9. The CDR3 sequence is 17 residues long.